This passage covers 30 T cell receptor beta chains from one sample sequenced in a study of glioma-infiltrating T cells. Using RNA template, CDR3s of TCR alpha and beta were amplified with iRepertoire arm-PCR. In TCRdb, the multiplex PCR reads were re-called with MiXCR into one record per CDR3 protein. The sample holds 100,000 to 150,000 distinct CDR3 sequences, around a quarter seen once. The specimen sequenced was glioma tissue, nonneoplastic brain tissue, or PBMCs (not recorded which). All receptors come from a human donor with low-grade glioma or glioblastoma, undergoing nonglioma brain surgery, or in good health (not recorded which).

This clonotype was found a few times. CDR3 region: CASSLIHGAYGYTF. CDR3 DNA sequence: TGTGCCAGCAGTTTAATCCACGGGGCCTATGGCTACACCTTC. The chain carries TRBV28 and TRBJ1-2, with D possibly TRBD1 on 5 matching bases. The CDR3 extends over 14 amino acids. The germline gives CDR1 MDHEN, CDR2 SYDVKM. V lost 2 bases to trimming and J lost 4 bases, with 11 bases between them.

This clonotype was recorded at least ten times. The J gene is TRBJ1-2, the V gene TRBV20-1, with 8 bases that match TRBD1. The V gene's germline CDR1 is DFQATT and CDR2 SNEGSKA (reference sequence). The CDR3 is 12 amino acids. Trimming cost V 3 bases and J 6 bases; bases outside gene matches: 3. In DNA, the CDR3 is TGCAGTGCTAGGGCAGGGGGCCATGGCTACACCTTC. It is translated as CSARAGGHGYTF.

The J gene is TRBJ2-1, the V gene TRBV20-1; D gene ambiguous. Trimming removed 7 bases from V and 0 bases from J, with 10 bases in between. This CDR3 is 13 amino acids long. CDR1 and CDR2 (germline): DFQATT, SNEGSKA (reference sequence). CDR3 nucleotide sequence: TGCAGTGTTAGTTCCGGCTCCTACAATGAGCAGTTCTTC. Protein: CSVSSGSYNEQFF.

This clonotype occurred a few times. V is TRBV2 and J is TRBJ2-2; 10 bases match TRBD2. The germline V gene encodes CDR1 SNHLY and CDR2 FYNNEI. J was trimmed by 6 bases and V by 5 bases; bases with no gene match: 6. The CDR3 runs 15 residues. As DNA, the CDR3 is TGTGCCAGCAGTCCTCAGGGACTAGCGCCCGGGGAGCTGTTTTTT. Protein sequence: CASSPQGLAPGELFF.

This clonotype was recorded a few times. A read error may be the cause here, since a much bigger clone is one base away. The CDR3 spells CASSHVGLAGQETQYF. CDR3 nucleotide sequence: TGTGCCAGCAGCCACGTAGGACTAGCGGGGCAAGAGACCCAGTACTTC. The V and J genes are TRBV7-2 and TRBJ2-5; 12 bases line up with TRBD2. V dropped 5 bases and J dropped 2; count of bases not matched to a gene: 6. This CDR3 spans 16 amino acids. Germline assignment: CDR1 SGHTA and CDR2 FQGNSA.

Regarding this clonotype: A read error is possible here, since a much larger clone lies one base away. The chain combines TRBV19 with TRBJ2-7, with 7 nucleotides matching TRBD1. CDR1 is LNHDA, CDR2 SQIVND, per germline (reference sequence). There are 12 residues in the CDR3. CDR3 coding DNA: TGTGCCAGTTTCCGACAGGGCTATGGCTACACCGTC. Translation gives CASFRQGYGYTV.

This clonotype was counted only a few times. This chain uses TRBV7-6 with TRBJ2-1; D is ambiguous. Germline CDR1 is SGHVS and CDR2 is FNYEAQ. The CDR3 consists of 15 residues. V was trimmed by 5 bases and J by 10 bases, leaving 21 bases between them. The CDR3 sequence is CASSPTPGPTEEQFF. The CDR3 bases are TGTGCCAGCAGCCCTACTCCAGGCCCCACAGAGGAGCAGTTCTTC.

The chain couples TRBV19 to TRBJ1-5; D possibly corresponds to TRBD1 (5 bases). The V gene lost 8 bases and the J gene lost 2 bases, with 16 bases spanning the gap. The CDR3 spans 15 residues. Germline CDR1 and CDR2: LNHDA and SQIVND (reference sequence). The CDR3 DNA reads TGTGCCAGTGGCCCATGGGGGAACGGCAATCAGCCCCAGCATTTT. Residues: CASGPWGNGNQPQHF.

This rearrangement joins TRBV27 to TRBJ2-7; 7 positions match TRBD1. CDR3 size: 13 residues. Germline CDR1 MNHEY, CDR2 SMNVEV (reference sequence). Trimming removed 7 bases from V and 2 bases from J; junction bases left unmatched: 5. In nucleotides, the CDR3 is TGTGCCAGCAAAAGGGGGCCGACCTACGAGCAGTACGTC. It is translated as CASKRGPTYEQYV.

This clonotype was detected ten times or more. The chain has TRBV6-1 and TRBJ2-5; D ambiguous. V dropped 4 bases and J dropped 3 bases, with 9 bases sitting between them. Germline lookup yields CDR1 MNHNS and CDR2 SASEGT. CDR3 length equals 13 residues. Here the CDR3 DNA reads TGTGCCAGCAGTGGGACGTCGAAAGAGACCCAGTACTTC. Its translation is CASSGTSKETQYF.

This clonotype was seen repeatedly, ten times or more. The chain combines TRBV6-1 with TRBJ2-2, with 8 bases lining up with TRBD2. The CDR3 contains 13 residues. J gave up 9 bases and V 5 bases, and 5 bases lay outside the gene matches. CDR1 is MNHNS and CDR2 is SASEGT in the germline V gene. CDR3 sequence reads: CASSLRTSWELFF. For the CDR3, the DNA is TGTGCCAGCAGTCTTAGGACTAGCTGGGAGCTGTTTTTT.

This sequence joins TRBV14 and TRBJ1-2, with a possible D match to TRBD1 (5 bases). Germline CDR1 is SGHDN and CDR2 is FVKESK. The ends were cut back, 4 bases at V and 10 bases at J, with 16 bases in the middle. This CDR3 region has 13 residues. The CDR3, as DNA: TGTGCCAGCAGCCTAATCGGAGGGGTGGTCTACACCTTC. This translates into CASSLIGGVVYTF.

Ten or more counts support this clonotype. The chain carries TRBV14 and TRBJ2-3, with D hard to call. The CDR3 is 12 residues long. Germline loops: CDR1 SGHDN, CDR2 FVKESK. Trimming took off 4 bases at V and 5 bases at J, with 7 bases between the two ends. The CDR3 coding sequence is TGTGCCAGCAGCCGCACCCGAGATACGCAGTATTTT. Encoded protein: CASSRTRDTQYF.

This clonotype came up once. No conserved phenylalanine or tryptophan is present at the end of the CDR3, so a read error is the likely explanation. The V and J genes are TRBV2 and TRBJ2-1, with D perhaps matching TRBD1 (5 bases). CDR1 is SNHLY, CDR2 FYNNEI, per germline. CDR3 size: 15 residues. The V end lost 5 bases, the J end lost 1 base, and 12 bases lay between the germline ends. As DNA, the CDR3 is TGTGCCAGCAGTCTCCAGGACAAGTCCTACAATGAGCAGTTCTTA. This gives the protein CASSLQDKSYNEQFL.

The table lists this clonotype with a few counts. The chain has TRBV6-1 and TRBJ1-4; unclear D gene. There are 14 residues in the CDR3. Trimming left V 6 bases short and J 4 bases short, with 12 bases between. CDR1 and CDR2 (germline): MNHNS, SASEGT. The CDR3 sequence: CASSPTDLNEKLFF. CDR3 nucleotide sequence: TGTGCCAGCAGCCCTACGGACCTTAATGAAAAACTGTTTTTT.

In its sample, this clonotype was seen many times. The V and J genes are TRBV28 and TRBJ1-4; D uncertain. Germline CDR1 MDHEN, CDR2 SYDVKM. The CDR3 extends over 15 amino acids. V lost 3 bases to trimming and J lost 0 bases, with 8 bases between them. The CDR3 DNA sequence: TGTGCCAGCAGTTTTTCGTCCGCAACTAATGAAAAACTGTTTTTT. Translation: CASSFSSATNEKLFF.

The CDR3 protein is CASSWGDEKLFF. The CDR3 bases are TGTGCCAGCAGCTGGGGGGACGAAAAACTGTTTTTT. This chain connects TRBV12-3 or TRBV12-4 to TRBJ1-4; weak D call: TRBD1 (5 bases). V lost 6 bases, J lost 8 bases, and 10 bases lay in between. CDR3 length equals 12 residues.

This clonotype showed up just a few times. CDR3 in DNA: TGTGCCAGCTCACCCCTTAGCGGGGGCTCCTACAATGAGCAGTTCTTC. Its translation is CASSPLSGGSYNEQFF. The gene calls are TRBV18 and TRBJ2-1; 9 bases map to TRBD2. The germline gives CDR1 KGHSH, CDR2 LQKENI. CDR3 length: 16 amino acids. Trimming at V came to 3 bases and at J to 0 bases, leaving 3 bases not matched to a gene.

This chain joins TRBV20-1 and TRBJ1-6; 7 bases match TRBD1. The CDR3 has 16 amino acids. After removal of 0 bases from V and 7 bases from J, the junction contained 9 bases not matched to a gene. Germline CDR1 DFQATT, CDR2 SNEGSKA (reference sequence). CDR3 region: CSARDPAGGANSPLHF. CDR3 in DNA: TGCAGTGCTAGAGATCCGGCAGGGGGAGCGAATTCACCCCTCCACTTT.

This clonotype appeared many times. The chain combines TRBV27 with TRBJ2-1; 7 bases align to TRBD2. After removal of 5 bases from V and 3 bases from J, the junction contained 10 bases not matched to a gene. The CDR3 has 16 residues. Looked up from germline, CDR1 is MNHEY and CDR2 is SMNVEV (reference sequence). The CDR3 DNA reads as TGTGCCAGCAGTCCTGGGGACTATCCGTTCTACAATGAGCAGTTCTTC. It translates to CASSPGDYPFYNEQFF.

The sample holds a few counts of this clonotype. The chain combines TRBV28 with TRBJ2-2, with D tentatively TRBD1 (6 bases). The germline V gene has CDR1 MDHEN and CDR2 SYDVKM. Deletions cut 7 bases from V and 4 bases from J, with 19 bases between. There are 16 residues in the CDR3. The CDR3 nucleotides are TGTGCCAGCATAAAGAGTACAGGGTCCGCCACCGGGGAGCTGTTTTTT. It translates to CASIKSTGSATGELFF.

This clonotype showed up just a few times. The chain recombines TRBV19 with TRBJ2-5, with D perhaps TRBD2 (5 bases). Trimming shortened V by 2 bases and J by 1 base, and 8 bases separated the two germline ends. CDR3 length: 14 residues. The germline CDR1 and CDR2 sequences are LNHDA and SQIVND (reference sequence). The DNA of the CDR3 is TGTGCCAGTAGTATACCGGGGTTCCAAGAGACCCAGTACTTC. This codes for CASSIPGFQETQYF.

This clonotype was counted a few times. CDR3 amino acids: CASMSPGRRYEQYV. CDR3 sequence (DNA): TGTGCCAGCATGTCTCCGGGACGGCGGTACGAGCAGTACGTC. This sequence joins TRBV6-1 and TRBJ2-7, with D possibly being TRBD1 or TRBD2 (5 bases each). V was cut by 7 bases and J by 4 bases, with 17 bases left in between. Germline CDR1 MNHNS, CDR2 SASEGT. The length of the CDR3 is 14 residues.

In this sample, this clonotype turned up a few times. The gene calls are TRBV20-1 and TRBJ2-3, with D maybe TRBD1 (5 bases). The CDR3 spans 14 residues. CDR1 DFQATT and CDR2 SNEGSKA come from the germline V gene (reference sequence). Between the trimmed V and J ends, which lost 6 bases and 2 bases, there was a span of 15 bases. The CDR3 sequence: CSAVGGAHTDTQYF. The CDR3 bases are TGCAGTGCGGTTGGTGGGGCACACACAGATACGCAGTATTTT.

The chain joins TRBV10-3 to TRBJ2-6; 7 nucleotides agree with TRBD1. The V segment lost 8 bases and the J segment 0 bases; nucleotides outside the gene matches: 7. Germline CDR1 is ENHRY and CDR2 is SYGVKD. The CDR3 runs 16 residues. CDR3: CAIPGQPISGANVLTF. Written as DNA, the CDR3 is TGTGCCATCCCGGGACAGCCGATCTCTGGGGCCAACGTCCTGACTTTC.

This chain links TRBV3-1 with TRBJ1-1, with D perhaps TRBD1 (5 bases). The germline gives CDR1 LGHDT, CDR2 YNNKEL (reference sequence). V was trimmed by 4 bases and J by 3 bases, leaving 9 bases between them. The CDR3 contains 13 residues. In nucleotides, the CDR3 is TGTGCCAGCAGCCCGACAGCTGACACTGAAGCTTTCTTT. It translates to CASSPTADTEAFF.

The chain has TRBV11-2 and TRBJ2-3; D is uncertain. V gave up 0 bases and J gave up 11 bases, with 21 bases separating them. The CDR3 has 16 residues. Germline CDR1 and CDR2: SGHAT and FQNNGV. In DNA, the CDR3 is TGTGCCAGCAGCTTAGAGCGGACCACCCGAAGTCAGCGGCAGTATTTT. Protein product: CASSLERTTRSQRQYF.

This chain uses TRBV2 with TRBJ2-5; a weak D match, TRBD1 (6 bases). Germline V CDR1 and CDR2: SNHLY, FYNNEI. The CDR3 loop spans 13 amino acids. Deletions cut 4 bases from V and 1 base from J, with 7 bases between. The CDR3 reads CASSGDTQETQYF. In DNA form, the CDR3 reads TGTGCCAGCAGTGGGGACACCCAAGAGACCCAGTACTTC. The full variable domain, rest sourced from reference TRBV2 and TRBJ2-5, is EPEVTQTPSHQVTQMGQEVILRCVPISNHLYFYWYRQILGQKVEFLVSFYNNEISEKSEIFDDQFSVERPDGSNFTLKIRSTKLEDSAMYFCASSGDTQETQYFGPGTRLLVL.

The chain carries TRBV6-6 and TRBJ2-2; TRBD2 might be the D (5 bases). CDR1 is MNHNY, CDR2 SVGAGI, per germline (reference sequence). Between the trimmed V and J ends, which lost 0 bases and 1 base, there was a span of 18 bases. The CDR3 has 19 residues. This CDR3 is CASSYSPTGYRLNTGELFF. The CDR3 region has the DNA TGTGCCAGCAGTTACTCTCCTACGGGGTATAGGTTGAACACCGGGGAGCTGTTTTTT.

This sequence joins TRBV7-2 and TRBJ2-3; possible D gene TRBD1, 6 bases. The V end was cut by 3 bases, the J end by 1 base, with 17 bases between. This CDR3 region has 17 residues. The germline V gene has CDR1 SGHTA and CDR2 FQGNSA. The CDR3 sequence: CASSLVPRGFGTDTQYF. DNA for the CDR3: TGTGCCAGCAGCTTGGTGCCCAGGGGCTTTGGCACAGATACGCAGTATTTT.